One TCR beta chain is described in this entry. CDR1 LGHNA and CDR2 YSLEER come from the germline V gene. J was trimmed by 10 bases and V by 4 bases; bases with no gene match: 18. CDR3 length: 16 residues. This sample was taken from a study of blood T cell repertoires in COVID-19. About the study: The samples span acute and convalescent COVID-19 from the United States, Italy and Spain. PBMCs, B-cell-depleted T cells, or T cells were the source of the cDNA or gDNA that made up the material.

In the authors' methods: Amplification of reference gene primers was used by the study to estimate nucleated cell counts. The table came from immunoSEQ multiplex PCR; TCRdb's copy has only in-frame clones and leaves some out. V, J and clone size are taken as reported in that table, and D and trimming were inferred from the DNA itself. Of about 99,000 clones in the sample, over 65% are singletons; the top ten hold under 30%. The sequence was obtained from a man aged 55-75 years with acute or convalescent COVID-19. This chain joins TRBV4-3 and TRBJ1-1; 7 bases align to TRBD1. Sample: peripheral blood. DNA of the CDR3: TGCGCCAGCAGCCTCCAGAAATTAGGACAGGCCAAAGGAGCTTTCTTT. This sequence encodes CASSLQKLGQAKGAFF.